Shown below are 13 T cell receptor beta chains from a single sample sequenced in a study of regulatory T cells in long-lasting Graves disease. To make TCR beta libraries, researchers used iRepertoire HTBI primers and Arm-PCR of CDR3 regions. TCRdb redid the calling of the multiplex PCR reads with MiXCR, one entry per CDR3 protein. The sample shows roughly 320,000 distinct CDR3 sequences, roughly 17% of them seen only once. Time point specified: newly diagnosed GD, antithyroid drugs for less than 3 months. The authors made the TCR library using RNA they extracted from PBMCs. In addition, the sample was reused for a study of T cells in Graves' hyperthyroidism and ophthalmopathy.

Sample: peripheral blood mononuclear cells (PBMCs), taken at new diagnosis, from a patient treated with antithyroid drugs. Receptor source: a man in his forties or fifties with Graves disease.

Ten or more counts support this clonotype. V is TRBV5-1 and J is TRBJ2-1, with D possibly matching TRBD2 (5 bases). The CDR3 is 13 amino acids. Trimming left V 1 base short and J 4 bases short, with 6 bases between. Germline values: CDR1 SGHRS, CDR2 YFSETQ. As DNA, the CDR3 is TGCGCCAGCAGCTTGCCGGGATACAATGAGCAGTTCTTC. The encoded protein is CASSLPGYNEQFF.

Ten or more counts support this clonotype. The chain's CDR3 is CASSSTGSRGTEAFF. Written as DNA, the CDR3 is TGTGCCAGCAGCTCGACCGGGAGTAGAGGAACTGAAGCTTTCTTT. The genes are TRBV7-3 and TRBJ1-1; no firm D call. The ends were cut back, 4 bases at V and 5 bases at J, with 17 bases in the middle. Looked up from germline, CDR1 is SGHTA and CDR2 is FQGTGA. This CDR3 is 15 amino acids long.

This clonotype was found many times. The V gene is TRBV7-8, the J gene TRBJ2-5; D remains ambiguous. The V gene lost 2 bases and the J gene lost 4 bases, with 11 bases spanning the gap. The CDR3 consists of 14 residues. The V gene's germline CDR1 is SGHVS and CDR2 FQNEAQ. CDR3 sequence (DNA): TGTGCCAGCAGCTTAACCCCCCCGGGAGAGACCCAGTACTTC. Translating gives CASSLTPPGETQYF.

The chain combines TRBV28 with TRBJ1-5; tentative D call: TRBD1 (5 bases). Germline loops: CDR1 MDHEN, CDR2 SYDVKM. CDR3 length: 15 residues. V was cut by 1 base and J by 6 bases, with 13 bases left in between. The CDR3 region is CASSLSKGVGQPQHF. The CDR3 DNA reads as TGTGCCAGCAGTTTATCGAAAGGGGTTGGTCAGCCCCAGCATTTT.

Notes on this clonotype: This is likely an artifact of a read error, given a far larger clone one base away. V is TRBV2 and J is TRBJ2-1; 11 nucleotides agree with TRBD2. This CDR3 is built from 13 residues. V shed 8 bases and J 10 bases; nucleotides not matched to a gene: 7. CDR1 and CDR2 (germline): SNHLY, FYNNEI. DNA for the CDR3: TGTGCCAGCGTTAGCGGGGGGGCCTACGAGCAGTTCTTC. Protein: CASVSGGAYEQFF.

This clonotype was found a few times. Since the CDR3 does not end with the conserved phenylalanine or tryptophan, this likely comes from a read error. CDR3 DNA sequence: TGTGCCTGGAGTATACACCGGACCTACAACCCGGGCGGGCAAGCTTTCCTT. Protein product: CAWSIHRTYNPGGQAFL. This chain joins TRBV30 and TRBJ1-1, with D uncertain. V was cut by 2 bases and J by 9 bases, with 28 bases left in between. There are 17 residues in the CDR3. The V gene's germline CDR1 is GTSNPN and CDR2 SVGIG (reference sequence).

This rearrangement joins TRBV24-1 to TRBJ2-2; D gene ambiguous. Trimming pared 9 bases from V and 2 bases from J, leaving 18 bases between. The CDR3 totals 16 residues. Per germline, CDR1 KGHDR and CDR2 SFDVKD. The CDR3 loop is CATSSHKTINTGELFF. CDR3 sequence (DNA): TGTGCCACCTCCTCCCACAAGACAATAAACACCGGGGAGCTGTTTTTT.

This clonotype was observed many times. This chain joins TRBV5-1 and TRBJ2-2; D is possibly TRBD2 (5 bases). The CDR3 loop spans 14 amino acids. Germline CDR1 is SGHRS and CDR2 is YFSETQ. V was shortened by 3 bases and J by 7 bases, with 13 bases between the two germline ends. The CDR3 loop is CASSSAGEYGELFF. The CDR3 region has the DNA TGCGCCAGCAGCTCGGCGGGTGAATACGGGGAGCTGTTTTTT.

The CDR3 region has the DNA TGTGCCTGGAGTGCTGCATCAGGGGCTGAGCAGTTCTTC. Translation gives CAWSAASGAEQFF. The genes are TRBV30 and TRBJ2-1; TRBD1 might be the D (6 bases). The germline V and J ends were trimmed by 1 base and 9 bases, with 13 bases remaining between them. The CDR3 is made up of 13 amino acids. The germline V gene has CDR1 GTSNPN and CDR2 SVGIG (reference sequence).

V gene TRBV7-2 combines with J gene TRBJ2-5, with TRBD1 matching 7 bases. Trimming at V came to 5 bases and at J to 1 base, leaving 7 bases not matched to a gene. Germline V gene lookup returns CDR1 SGHTA and CDR2 FQGNSA. The CDR3 has 15 amino acids. This chain's CDR3 is CASSPWTGPQETQYF. DNA of the CDR3: TGTGCCAGCAGCCCCTGGACAGGCCCCCAAGAGACCCAGTACTTC.

This clonotype has ten or more counts. The V and J genes are TRBV30 and TRBJ2-2; the D call may be TRBD1 or TRBD2 (6 bases each). V lost 3 bases and J lost 7, with 9 bases in between. The germline CDR1 and CDR2 sequences are GTSNPN and SVGIG (reference sequence). CDR3 length: 12 residues. CDR3 sequence (DNA): TGTGCCTGGAGCGGGGGCATCGGGGAGCTGTTTTTT. It is translated as CAWSGGIGELFF.

This clonotype was seen a handful of times. The chain is built from TRBV20-1 and TRBJ2-3; TRBD2 is a possible D gene (6 bases). The CDR3 is 13 amino acids. Germline V gene sequence: CDR1 DFQATT, CDR2 SNEGSKA (reference sequence). CDR3 in amino acids: CSFRGTSTDTQYF. CDR3 DNA sequence: TGCAGCTTTCGGGGGACTAGCACAGATACGCAGTATTTT.

Many counts were recorded for this clonotype. This chain uses TRBV27 with TRBJ1-2; 7 nucleotides line up with TRBD1. Germline CDR1 is MNHEY and CDR2 is SMNVEV (reference sequence). The CDR3 contains 16 residues. V was clipped by 3 bases and J by 7 bases; unmatched bases: 14. The CDR3 DNA follows: TGTGCCAGCAGTTTCTTACCACAGGGGCGCCGTCGTGGCTACACCTTC. As protein: CASSFLPQGRRRGYTF.